This T cell receptor (beta chain) was found in a study of T cells in narcolepsy. Concerning this clone: Its antigen is unknown.

Data came from immunoSEQ multiplex PCR; TCRdb stores just in-frame clones and leaves some out. The table lists 20,000 to 25,000 clones, approximately 85% of them singletons, with about a tenth in the top ten. The CDR3 loop spans 12 amino acids. CDR1 and CDR2 (germline): MDHEN, SYDVKM. The V end lost 6 bases, the J end lost 2 bases, and 7 bases lay between the germline ends. Whole-study results and caveats: Same-patient CSF and blood CD4+ T cell clonotypes included HCRT-specific and TRIB2-specific autoreactive ones. In some patient and control memory CD4+ samples, autoreactive clones were absent.

The genes are TRBV28 and TRBJ2-5; a weak D match, TRBD1 (5 bases). The sequence derives from a human donor in good health. Material for sequencing was memory (CD45RA-) CD4+ T cells from blood. CDR3 amino acids: CASRGPQETQYF. The CDR3 coding sequence is TGTGCCAGCAGGGGGCCTCAAGAGACCCAGTACTTC.